The clone carrying this T cell receptor (beta chain) was recorded many times. The antigen remains unidentified. Regarding time point: sample taken at primary tumor resection. Extraction of whole RNA from tumor, nontumor lung or frozen PBMC preceded unsorted sequencing. TCRdb called the 5' RACE reads again in MiXCR, with one record for every CDR3 protein. The repertoire holds tens of thousands of distinct CDR3 sequences, under 5.5% seen once, with roughly 35% in the top ten. This sample was included in a study of spatial heterogeneity in lung cancer. Study results and caveats: At tumor resection, ubiquitous expanded TCRs were detected in blood more often than later.

Germline V gene lookup returns CDR1 DFQATT and CDR2 SNEGSKA (reference sequence). The CDR3 is 16 residues long. J lost 4 bases, V lost 5 bases, and 13 bases had no gene match. This sample comprised PBMCs, obtained at surgery. The receptor's source is a male donor with early-stage non-small cell lung cancer. The chain is built from TRBV20-1 and TRBJ2-3, with 9 nucleotides matching TRBD1. The CDR3, as DNA: TGCAGTGCTGGGCCTTGGGGACAGGGTGGGTCAGATACGCAGTATTTT. Its protein product is CSAGPWGQGGSDTQYF.